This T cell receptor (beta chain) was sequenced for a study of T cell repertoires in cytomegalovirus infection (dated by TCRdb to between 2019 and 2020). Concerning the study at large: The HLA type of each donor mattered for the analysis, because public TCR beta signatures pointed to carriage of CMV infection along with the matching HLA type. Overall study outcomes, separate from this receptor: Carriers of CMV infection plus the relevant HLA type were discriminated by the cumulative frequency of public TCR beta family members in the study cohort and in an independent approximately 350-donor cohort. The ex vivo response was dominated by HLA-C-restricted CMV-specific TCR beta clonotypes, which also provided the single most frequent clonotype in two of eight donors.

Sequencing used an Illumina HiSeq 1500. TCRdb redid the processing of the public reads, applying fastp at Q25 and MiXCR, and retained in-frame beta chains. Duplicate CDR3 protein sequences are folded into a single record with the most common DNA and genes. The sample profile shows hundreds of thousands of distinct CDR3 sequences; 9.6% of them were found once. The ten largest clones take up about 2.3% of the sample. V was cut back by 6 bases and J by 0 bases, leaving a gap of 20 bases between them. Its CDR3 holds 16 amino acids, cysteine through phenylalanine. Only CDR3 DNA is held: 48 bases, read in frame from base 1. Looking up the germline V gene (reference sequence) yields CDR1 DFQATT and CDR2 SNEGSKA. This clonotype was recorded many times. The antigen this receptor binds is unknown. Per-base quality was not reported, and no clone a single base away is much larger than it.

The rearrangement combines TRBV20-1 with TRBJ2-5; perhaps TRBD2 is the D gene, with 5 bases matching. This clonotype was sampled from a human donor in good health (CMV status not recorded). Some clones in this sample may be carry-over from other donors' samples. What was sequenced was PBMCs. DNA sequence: TGCAGTGCCCCCGCCCGGTGGGAGCTGTACCAAGAGACCCAGTACTTC. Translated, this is CSAPARWELYQETQYF.